This T cell receptor (beta chain) was observed in a study of beta chain features in type 1 diabetes. What was sequenced were expressed TCRB transcripts, since all of the isolated RNA had been reverse transcribed. Measured with immunoSEQ multiplex PCR; TCRdb has only the in-frame clones, and not every one. The profile shows about 230,000 clones, 9% to 10% of them singletons. This clone was counted between two and nine times. The V end lost 10 bases, the J end lost 5 bases, and 14 bases lay between the germline ends. This CDR3 is built from 12 residues. CDR1 MGHDK and CDR2 SYGVNS come from the germline V gene.

This chain uses TRBV25-1 with TRBJ1-2, with D unresolved. The sequencing input was naive CD4+ T cells from blood. This clonotype was obtained from a woman aged 18-35 years in good health. The CDR3: CATDEGNYGYTF. CDR3 in DNA: TGTGCCACCGACGAGGGAAATTATGGCTACACCTTC.